Presented here are 2 T cell receptor beta chains from one specimen sequenced in a study of blood T cell repertoires in COVID-19. Using immunoSEQ multiplex PCR, the repertoire was profiled, and TCRdb retains in-frame clones only, with some absent. Here the sample spans 200,000 or so clones, about nine tenths being singletons. Sequencing was done on a sample of peripheral blood. The receptors were gathered from an older woman with acute or convalescent COVID-19.

The chain couples TRBV7-3 to TRBJ2-6; weak D call: TRBD1 (6 bases). Germline lookup yields CDR1 SGHTA and CDR2 FQGTGA. V lost 5 bases, J lost 4 bases, and 12 bases lay in between. The CDR3 extends over 15 amino acids. This chain's CDR3 is CASSATGLGANVLTF. DNA of the CDR3: TGTGCCAGCAGCGCCACAGGGCTCGGGGCCAACGTCCTGACTTTC. The variable domain in full, completed from reference TRBV7-3 and TRBJ2-6, reads GAGVSQTPSNKVTEKGKYVELRCDPISGHTALYWYRQSLGQGPEFLIYFQGTGAADDSGLPNDRFFAVRPEGSVSTLKIQRTERGDSAVYLCASSATGLGANVLTFGAGSRLTVL.

This chain uses TRBV5-8 with TRBJ2-2; D is tentatively TRBD1 or TRBD2 (5 bases each). Trimming stripped 4 bases from V and 2 bases from J, with 12 bases between. The CDR3 covers 15 residues. Germline values: CDR1 SGHTS, CDR2 YDEGEE. This chain's CDR3 is CASSLGPGNTGELFF. The CDR3 nucleotides read TGTGCCAGCAGCCTGGGACCAGGAAACACCGGGGAGCTGTTTTTT.